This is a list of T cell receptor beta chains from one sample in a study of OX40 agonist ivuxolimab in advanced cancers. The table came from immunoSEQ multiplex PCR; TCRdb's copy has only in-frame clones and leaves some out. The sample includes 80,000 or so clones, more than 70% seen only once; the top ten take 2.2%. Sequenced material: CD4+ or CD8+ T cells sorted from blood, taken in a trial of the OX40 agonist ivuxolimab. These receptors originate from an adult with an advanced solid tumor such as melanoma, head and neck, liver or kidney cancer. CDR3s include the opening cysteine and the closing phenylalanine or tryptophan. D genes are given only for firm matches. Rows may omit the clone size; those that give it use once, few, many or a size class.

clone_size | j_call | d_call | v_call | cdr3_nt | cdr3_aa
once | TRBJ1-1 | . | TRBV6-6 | TGTGCCAGCAGCCCTGGGGGGGTTGAAGCTTTCTTT | CASSPGGVEAFF
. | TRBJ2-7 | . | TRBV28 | TGTGCCAGCGGGAACCCCTGGCGCTACGAGCAGTACTTC | CASGNPWRYEQYF
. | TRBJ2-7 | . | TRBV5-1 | TGCGCCAGCAGCTTGGAGCCTAGCTCCTACGAGCAGTACTTC | CASSLEPSSYEQYF
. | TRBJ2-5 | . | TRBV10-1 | TGCGCCAGCAGTGAAGTCACAGGGAAGACCCAGTACTTC | CASSEVTGKTQYF
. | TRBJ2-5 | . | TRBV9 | TGTGCCAGCAGCGTGGGGGCAGGGGAGACCCAGTACTTC | CASSVGAGETQYF
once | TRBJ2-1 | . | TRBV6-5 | TGTGCCATCAGTAGACTAGAAGGCTCCTACAATGAGCAGTTCTTC | CAISRLEGSYNEQFF
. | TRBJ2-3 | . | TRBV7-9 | TGTGCCAGCAGCTTAATCACAGGGGGAGGGACAGATACGCAGTATTTT | CASSLITGGGTDTQYF
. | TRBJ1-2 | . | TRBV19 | TGTGCCAGTAGTGCGGACGTCCGGGCCTATGGCTACACCTTC | CASSADVRAYGYTF
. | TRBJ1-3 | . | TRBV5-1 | TGCGCCAGCAGCAGCGGGAAGTCTGGAAACACCATATATTTT | CASSSGKSGNTIYF
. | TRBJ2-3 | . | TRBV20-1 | TGCAGTGCTCCCATCACGGATACGCAGTATTTT | CSAPITDTQYF